The 29 T cell receptor beta chains given below trace back to one sample, sequenced in a study of early T cells in non-severe SARS-CoV-2 infection. MiXCR, applied by TCRdb to the 5' RACE reads, yields one record per CDR3 protein. Of tens of thousands of distinct CDR3 sequences listed, 5% are singletons. Sequenced material: whole blood. The receptors were gathered from an adult who was a healthcare worker with PCR-confirmed SARS-CoV-2 infection or an uninfected control (not recorded which).

This clonotype was seen repeatedly, ten times or more. The rearrangement links TRBV7-2 to TRBJ2-6, with D perhaps matching TRBD2 (6 bases). Looked up from germline, CDR1 is SGHTA and CDR2 is FQGNSA. V was shortened by 7 bases and J by 2 bases, with 18 bases between the two germline ends. This CDR3 is built from 17 residues. The CDR3 region is CASTLRPGGAGANVLTF. In nucleotides, the CDR3 is TGTGCCAGCACCCTAAGGCCCGGGGGAGCTGGGGCCAACGTCCTGACTTTC.

This clonotype was observed many times. The chain is built from TRBV18 and TRBJ2-1; D may match TRBD1 or TRBD2 (5 bases each). Deletions cut 4 bases from V and 1 base from J, with 11 bases between. This CDR3 region has 15 residues. Germline loops: CDR1 KGHSH, CDR2 LQKENI. CDR3 DNA: TGTGCCAGCTCACTCCGGGACGGATCCTACAATGAGCAGTTCTTC. It yields the protein CASSLRDGSYNEQFF.

This clonotype was found a few times. V usage is TRBV28 and J usage is TRBJ1-5; D is undetermined. CDR3 length: 16 amino acids. Trimming pared 7 bases from V and 1 base from J, leaving 17 bases between. Germline lookup yields CDR1 MDHEN and CDR2 SYDVKM. CDR3 loop: CASTPRSAGSNQPQHF. In DNA, the CDR3 is TGTGCCAGCACCCCCCGGAGTGCGGGAAGCAATCAGCCCCAGCATTTT.

This clonotype was found many times. The chain employs TRBV6-6 and TRBJ1-2, with TRBD1 as a possible D gene (5 bases). Trimming cost V 7 bases and J 3 bases, with 18 bases left between them. Germline V gives CDR1 MNHNY, CDR2 SVGAGI (reference sequence). CDR3 length: 15 amino acids. The CDR3 DNA reads TGTGCCAGCACCCGTGAGTGGTCGGGGGACTATGGCTACACCTTC. Translation gives CASTREWSGDYGYTF.

DNA for the CDR3: TGTGCCATCAGTGCCGGCGGTGAAGCTTTCTTT. This gives the protein CAISAGGEAFF. The chain employs TRBV10-3 and TRBJ1-1; no definite D call. The V end lost 4 bases, the J end lost 7 bases, and 7 bases lay between the germline ends. The CDR3 covers 11 residues. The germline gives CDR1 ENHRY, CDR2 SYGVKD.

This chain uses TRBV6-2 or TRBV6-3 with TRBJ2-3, with 9 bases identical to TRBD2. The CDR3 totals 16 residues. With 6 bases clipped from V and 0 bases from J, the junction kept 7 bases outside the gene matches. Looked up from germline, CDR1 is MNHEY and CDR2 is SVGEGT. The CDR3 DNA sequence: TGTGCCAGCAGGGGGATAGCGGGGGCGAGCACAGATACGCAGTATTTT. Protein: CASRGIAGASTDTQYF.

This clonotype was counted at least ten times. CDR3 sequence reads: CATSQTMNTEAFF. The CDR3 DNA sequence: TGTGCCACCTCACAGACCATGAACACTGAAGCTTTCTTT. This rearrangement joins TRBV19 to TRBJ1-1; D ambiguous. The V end was cut by 10 bases, the J end by 0 bases, with 12 bases between. The CDR3 is 13 residues long. From germline, CDR1 is LNHDA and CDR2 SQIVND (reference sequence).

This clonotype was seen a handful of times. This chain connects TRBV9 to TRBJ2-1, with D possibly TRBD1 on 5 matching bases. The CDR3 extends over 16 amino acids. The V end lost 0 bases, the J end lost 6 bases, and 16 bases lay between the germline ends. The germline gives CDR1 SGDLS, CDR2 YYNGEE. CDR3 protein: CASSVEGVELTNEQFF. As DNA, the CDR3 is TGTGCCAGCAGCGTAGAAGGGGTGGAACTGACCAATGAGCAGTTCTTC.

By sample fraction, this clonotype is medium-sized. This chain connects TRBV9 to TRBJ2-7; 10 bases map to TRBD1. Germline V gives CDR1 SGDLS, CDR2 YYNGEE. V dropped 4 bases and J dropped 4; count of bases not matched to a gene: 5. This CDR3 is 14 amino acids long. CDR3 DNA sequence: TGTGCCAGCAGCCCCGGGACAGGGGAGTACGAGCAGTACTTC. This gives the protein CASSPGTGEYEQYF. Using reference TRBV9 and TRBJ2-7 for the parts outside the CDR3, the full variable domain is DSGVTQTPKHLITATGQRVTLRCSPRSGDLSVYWYQQSLDQGLQFLIQYYNGEERAKGNILERFSAQQFPDLHSELNLSSLELGDSALYFCASSPGTGEYEQYFGPGTRLTVT.

This clonotype was seen more than once but under ten times. This chain uses TRBV7-3 with TRBJ2-1; D may be TRBD1 or TRBD2 (5 bases each). The CDR3 is 16 amino acids. Germline CDR1 reads SGHTA; CDR2 reads FQGTGA. Between the trimmed V and J ends, which lost 2 bases and 2 bases, there was a span of 13 bases. The CDR3 sequence is CASSLGGGEAYNEQFF. The CDR3, as DNA: TGTGCCAGCAGCTTAGGTGGGGGAGAGGCCTACAATGAGCAGTTCTTC.

This clonotype was recorded at least ten times. This CDR3 reads CASTRRRAGELFF. Here the CDR3 DNA reads TGTGCCAGCACCCGTCGTAGGGCCGGGGAGCTGTTTTTT. The V call is TRBV2, the J call TRBJ2-2; D gene uncertain. The CDR3 length is 13 residues. Trimming stripped 7 bases from V and 6 bases from J, with 12 bases between. Germline CDR1 is SNHLY and CDR2 is FYNNEI.

This clonotype was counted at least ten times. This sequence joins TRBV2 and TRBJ2-7; weak D call: TRBD2 (6 bases). V dropped 7 bases and J dropped 6 bases, with 16 bases sitting between them. CDR1 is SNHLY, CDR2 FYNNEI, per germline. This CDR3 is 13 amino acids long. CDR3 amino acids: CASIPGAGTEQYF. Written as DNA, the CDR3 is TGTGCCAGCATCCCCGGGGCGGGAACCGAGCAGTACTTC.

This clonotype was detected many times. This chain joins TRBV3-1 and TRBJ2-3, with D possibly being TRBD1 or TRBD2 (5 bases each). Germline V gene data show CDR1 as LGHDT and CDR2 as YNNKEL (reference sequence). This CDR3 spans 15 amino acids. The ends were cut back, 1 base at V and 2 bases at J, with 10 bases in the middle. CDR3 coding DNA: TGTGCCAGCAGCCAAGGGGACCCTTCCACAGATACGCAGTATTTT. It encodes CASSQGDPSTDTQYF.

This clonotype was recorded a few times. This chain links TRBV5-1 with TRBJ2-2, with 8 bases that match TRBD2. The CDR3 runs to 17 residues. CDR1 is SGHRS and CDR2 is YFSETQ in the germline V gene. J was trimmed by 3 bases and V by 3 bases; bases with no gene match: 10. The CDR3 reads CASSWSGGAGHTGELFF. For the CDR3, the DNA is TGCGCCAGCAGCTGGAGCGGGGGCGCCGGTCACACCGGGGAGCTGTTTTTT.

This clonotype has ten or more counts. CDR3 in amino acids: CASSPNSGGAGGYTF. As DNA, the CDR3 is TGTGCCAGCAGCCCCAATTCTGGGGGCGCGGGTGGCTACACCTTC. This chain links TRBV7-9 with TRBJ1-2, with a possible D match to TRBD1 (6 bases). Germline CDR1 and CDR2: SEHNR and FQNEAQ (reference sequence). V was trimmed by 5 bases and J by 7 bases, leaving 20 bases between them. The CDR3 length is 15 residues.

This clonotype was detected a few times. A much larger clone sits a single nucleotide away, making a read error possible. The genes are TRBV5-6 and TRBJ2-1; 8 bases match TRBD1. The CDR3 sequence is 13 residues long. V shed 4 bases and J 8 bases; nucleotides not matched to a gene: 5. Germline V gives CDR1 SGHDT, CDR2 YYEEEE. The CDR3 here is CASSLTGVDEQFF. The CDR3 nucleotides are TGTGCCAGCAGCCTGACAGGGGTGGATGAGCAGTTCTTC.

The chain is built from TRBV29-1 and TRBJ2-5; D is possibly TRBD1 (6 bases). Germline V gene sequence: CDR1 SQVTM, CDR2 ANQGSEA. The length of the CDR3 is 12 residues. The V gene lost 3 bases and the J gene lost 5 bases, with 10 bases spanning the gap. The CDR3 here is CSVENTGETQYF. The CDR3 DNA reads as TGCAGCGTTGAGAATACAGGGGAGACCCAGTACTTC.

This clonotype is labeled medium-sized. The chain links TRBV7-2 to TRBJ2-3; 8 nucleotides align to TRBD1. V lost 2 bases, J lost 2 bases, and 12 bases stayed unmatched. The CDR3 loop spans 18 amino acids. The germline CDR1 and CDR2 sequences are SGHTA and FQGNSA. CDR3 DNA: TGTGCCAGCAGCTTACCTGATTCCGGACAGGGATTCACAGATACGCAGTATTTT. Translation gives CASSLPDSGQGFTDTQYF.

Only a few counts were recorded for this clonotype. The chain couples TRBV10-1 to TRBJ2-3, with D uncertain. The CDR3 has 10 amino acids. Trimming pared 7 bases from V and 8 bases from J, leaving 7 bases between. Germline CDR1 reads WNHNN; CDR2 reads SYGVQD (reference sequence). CDR3 in DNA: TGCGCCAGCACTGACTCTACGCAGTATTTT. Amino acids: CASTDSTQYF.

This clonotype was seen ten or more times. This chain joins TRBV3-1 and TRBJ1-1; no firm D call. The germline V gene encodes CDR1 LGHDT and CDR2 YNNKEL (reference sequence). The CDR3 loop spans 13 amino acids. V shed 4 bases and J shed 4 bases, with 10 bases lying between them. CDR3 sequence (DNA): TGTGCCAGCAGCCCAGGAGGGTCCACTGAAGCTTTCTTT. Its translation is CASSPGGSTEAFF.

The genes are TRBV7-2 and TRBJ2-2; no firm D call. This CDR3 comprises 15 residues. V lost 7 bases and J lost 2, with 14 bases in between. Germline V gene lookup returns CDR1 SGHTA and CDR2 FQGNSA. CDR3 sequence (DNA): TGTGCCAGCAACCGGCGAGGCCCCAACACCGGGGAGCTGTTTTTT. It encodes CASNRRGPNTGELFF. The variable domain in full, completed from reference TRBV7-2 and TRBJ2-2, reads GAGVSQSPSNKVTEKGKDVELRCDPISGHTALYWYRQSLGQGLEFLIYFQGNSAPDKSGLPSDRFSAERTGGSVSTLTIQRTQQEDSAVYLCASNRRGPNTGELFFGEGSRLTVL.

In its sample, this clonotype was seen many times. The chain combines TRBV29-1 with TRBJ2-7, with D perhaps TRBD2 (6 bases). Per germline, CDR1 SQVTM and CDR2 ANQGSEA. The CDR3 has 14 residues. Trimming took off 7 bases at V and 2 bases at J, with 18 bases between the two ends. DNA for the CDR3: TGCAGCGCTGGGGGTGCGGGGCAGGCCTACGAGCAGTACTTC. It translates to CSAGGAGQAYEQYF.

This clonotype was counted only a few times. The chain joins TRBV28 to TRBJ1-2; D uncertain. The CDR3 sequence is 14 residues long. CDR1 is MDHEN and CDR2 is SYDVKM in the germline V gene. V gave up 5 bases and J gave up 8 bases, with 18 bases separating them. The CDR3 sequence is CASSKEMWVVGYTF. DNA for the CDR3: TGTGCCAGCAGTAAAGAGATGTGGGTTGTCGGCTACACCTTC.

This clonotype was counted only a few times. The chain is built from TRBV14 and TRBJ2-3; tentative D call: TRBD1 (6 bases). CDR1 is SGHDN, CDR2 FVKESK, per germline. This CDR3 has 17 amino acids. Trimming pared 0 bases from V and 4 bases from J, leaving 17 bases between. The CDR3 loop reads CASSQDIPGEIADTQYF. The CDR3 coding sequence is TGTGCCAGCAGCCAAGACATCCCAGGGGAGATCGCAGATACGCAGTATTTT.

This clonotype was found many times. The genes are TRBV14 and TRBJ2-7, with D perhaps matching TRBD2 (7 bases). In germline, CDR1 is SGHDN, CDR2 FVKESK. V dropped 4 bases and J dropped 3 bases, with 19 bases sitting between them. This CDR3 spans 16 amino acids. The CDR3 spells CASSPQRGANLYEQYF. CDR3 DNA: TGTGCCAGCAGCCCCCAACGGGGGGCGAACCTCTACGAGCAGTACTTC. Variable domain in full (rest from reference TRBV14 and TRBJ2-7): EAGVTQFPSHSVIEKGQTVTLRCDPISGHDNLYWYRRVMGKEIKFLLHFVKESKQDESGMPNNRFLAERTGGTYSTLKVQPAELEDSGVYFCASSPQRGANLYEQYFGPGTRLTVT.

In this sample, this clonotype turned up many times. The CDR3 DNA reads as TGTGCCAGCAGCTTCCTCCAAACGGTGCCCACAGATACGCAGTATTTT. Translated, it gives CASSFLQTVPTDTQYF. V usage is TRBV7-2 and J usage is TRBJ2-3; D ambiguous. CDR1 SGHTA and CDR2 FQGNSA come from the germline V gene. V gave up 3 bases and J gave up 2 bases, with 15 bases separating them. This CDR3 has 16 residues.

This clonotype was counted many times. The chain combines TRBV18 with TRBJ1-1, with D unresolved. V was shortened by 2 bases and J by 1 base, with 8 bases between the two germline ends. Germline V lookup: CDR1 KGHSH, CDR2 LQKENI. The CDR3 totals 14 residues. CDR3 sequence (DNA): TGTGCCAGCTCACCAGGGGAGCCGAACACTGAAGCTTTCTTT. Encoded protein: CASSPGEPNTEAFF. Full variable domain (missing parts from reference TRBV18 and TRBJ1-1): NAGVMQNPRHLVRRRGQEARLRCSPMKGHSHVYWYRQLPEEGLKFMVYLQKENIIDESGMPKERFSAEFPKEGPSILRIQQVVRGDSAAYFCASSPGEPNTEAFFGQGTRLTVV.

In this sample, this clonotype turned up many times. This rearrangement joins TRBV12-3 or TRBV12-4 to TRBJ1-5; 9 nucleotides match TRBD1. V lost 6 bases and J lost 5; bases outside the gene matches: 2. CDR3 size: 13 residues. The CDR3 spells CASRDRGDQPQHF. CDR3 nucleotides: TGTGCCAGCAGAGACAGGGGGGATCAGCCCCAGCATTTT.

The sample holds many counts of this clonotype. The chain couples TRBV9 to TRBJ1-2; 9 positions agree with TRBD1. CDR1 and CDR2 (germline): SGDLS, YYNGEE. With 5 bases clipped from V and 7 bases from J, the junction kept 12 bases outside the gene matches. The CDR3 consists of 15 residues. The CDR3 protein is CASSHQDRGYPGYTF. As DNA, the CDR3 is TGTGCCAGCAGTCACCAGGACAGGGGATACCCTGGCTACACCTTC.